This TCR beta chain was profiled in a study of blood T cell repertoires in COVID-19. The study drew participants aged about 18 to 90 years from roughly 25 US areas. Repertoires were generated with immunoSEQ multiplex PCR, while TCRdb's copy carries only in-frame clones and drops some. This table holds more than 300,000 clones, 65% to 90% found once. The V end was cut by 1 base, the J end by 4 bases, with 6 bases between. Germline V gene sequence: CDR1 MGHRA, CDR2 YSYEKL. This CDR3 has 13 residues. The chain uses TRBV4-1 and TRBJ2-3; D is unresolved. This receptor was obtained from a man aged 30-40 years who had recovered from COVID-19. Sequences were obtained from PBMCs or T cells enriched from blood (not recorded which). The CDR3 protein is CASSQVGADTQYF. For the CDR3, the DNA is TGCGCCAGCAGCCAAGTCGGTGCAGATACGCAGTATTTT.